These 11 T cell receptor beta chains share one sample of origin, sequenced in a study of blood T cell repertoires in COVID-19. Profiling relied on immunoSEQ multiplex PCR, and the TCRdb table lists in-frame clones only, not all of them. This sample has fewer than 400,000 clones, with roughly 85% found just once. Sample: peripheral blood. The receptors stem from a woman aged 18 to 35 with acute or convalescent COVID-19.

V usage is TRBV6-5 and J usage is TRBJ2-3; possibly TRBD1 for D (5 bases). The V and J ends lost 0 bases and 3 bases respectively, with 13 bases between them. CDR3 length: 16 amino acids. CDR1 and CDR2 from the germline V gene are MNHEY and SVGAGI. The CDR3 sequence: CASSYSGQGRTDTQYF. The CDR3 region has the DNA TGTGCCAGCAGTTACTCGGGGCAGGGAAGGACAGATACGCAGTATTTT.

The chain has TRBV3-1 (or the pseudogene TRBV3-2) and TRBJ1-3; no firm D call. V shed 2 bases and J shed 4 bases, with 6 bases lying between them. Germline V gene lookup returns CDR1 LGHDT and CDR2 YNNKEL (reference sequence). CDR3 size: 13 residues. The CDR3, as DNA: TGTGCCAGCAGCCAAAGCCACGGAAACACCATATATTTT. Its protein product is CASSQSHGNTIYF.

The chain links TRBV5-8 to TRBJ1-1; D not certain. V gave up 5 bases and J gave up 5 bases, with 16 bases separating them. The CDR3 contains 14 residues. From germline, CDR1 is SGHTS and CDR2 YDEGEE. The DNA for the CDR3 is TGTGCCAGCAGTCGGGGTGGGGTACAGACTGAAGCTTTCTTT. This sequence encodes CASSRGGVQTEAFF. Combining the CDR3 with reference TRBV5-8 and TRBJ1-1 gives the whole variable domain EAGVTQSPTHLIKTRGQQATLRCSPISGHTSVYWYQQALGLGLQFLLWYDEGEERNRGNFPPRFSGRQFPNYSSELNVNALELEDSALYLCASSRGGVQTEAFFGQGTRLTVV.

The V and J genes are TRBV10-3 and TRBJ2-3; 9 positions agree with TRBD1. The J segment lost 4 bases and the V segment lost 3 bases, leaving 14 bases of the junction unmatched. Germline V CDR1 and CDR2: ENHRY, SYGVKD. The CDR3 extends over 18 amino acids. Here the CDR3 reads CAISDSQGGQGFSDTQYF. CDR3 DNA: TGTGCCATCAGTGACTCACAGGGGGGACAGGGCTTTTCAGATACGCAGTATTTT.

This chain connects TRBV5-1 to TRBJ1-4; D is perhaps TRBD1 (5 bases). Per germline, CDR1 SGHRS and CDR2 YFSETQ. V dropped 0 bases and J dropped 0 bases, with 9 bases sitting between them. This CDR3 is built from 16 residues. CDR3 sequence (DNA): TGCGCCAGCAGCTTGGTCAGGGAGGCAACTAATGAAAAACTGTTTTTT. Its protein product is CASSLVREATNEKLFF.

This chain connects TRBV28 to TRBJ2-1; D is unresolved. Deletions cut 4 bases from V and 9 bases from J, with 4 bases between. The CDR3 sequence is 10 residues long. The V gene's germline CDR1 is MDHEN and CDR2 SYDVKM. CDR3 region: CASSSGEQFF. CDR3 nucleotides: TGTGCCAGCAGTTCGGGTGAGCAGTTCTTC.

J is TRBJ1-1 and V is TRBV5-1; D is undetermined. The V gene lost 0 bases and the J gene lost 6 bases, with 9 bases spanning the gap. The CDR3 is 13 residues long. Germline-derived CDR1 and CDR2 are SGHRS and YFSETQ. The DNA of the CDR3 is TGCGCCAGCAGCTTGGCGGGAAACTCTGAAGCTTTCTTT. Protein: CASSLAGNSEAFF.

J is TRBJ1-1 and V is TRBV9; D unresolved. V was shortened by 0 bases and J by 5 bases, with 8 bases between the two germline ends. Per the germline V gene, CDR1 is SGDLS and CDR2 is YYNGEE. CDR3 length: 13 residues. CDR3 loop: CASSVGSVTEAFF. The CDR3 DNA reads TGTGCCAGCAGCGTAGGTTCGGTAACTGAAGCTTTCTTT.

CDR3 in amino acids: CANSGSPVDYNEQFF. DNA of the CDR3: TGTGCCAACAGCGGGAGCCCTGTCGACTACAATGAGCAGTTCTTC. The chain employs TRBV2 and TRBJ2-1, with 8 bases aligning to TRBD2. CDR3 size: 15 residues. V trimming: 10 bases; J trimming: 3 bases; junction bases outside the gene matches: 11. CDR1 SNHLY and CDR2 FYNNEI come from the germline V gene.

This sequence joins TRBV27 and TRBJ2-7, with TRBD1 matching over 10 bases. CDR3 length: 15 amino acids. The ends lost 7 bases at V and 1 base at J; junction bases unmatched: 7. From germline, CDR1 is MNHEY and CDR2 SMNVEV (reference sequence). The CDR3 DNA follows: TGTGCCAGCAAAGACAGGGGGCACGGGTCCTACGAGCAGTACTTC. Translating it yields CASKDRGHGSYEQYF.

The chain couples TRBV5-1 to TRBJ2-5, with 9 nucleotides matching TRBD1. The CDR3 totals 15 residues. Germline CDR1 and CDR2: SGHRS and YFSETQ. The V gene end was trimmed by 4 bases and the J gene end by 4 bases; junction bases not matched to a gene: 8. CDR3 bases: TGCGCCAGCAGCCCGGACGGGACAGGGCTAGAGACCCAGTACTTC. This translates into CASSPDGTGLETQYF.